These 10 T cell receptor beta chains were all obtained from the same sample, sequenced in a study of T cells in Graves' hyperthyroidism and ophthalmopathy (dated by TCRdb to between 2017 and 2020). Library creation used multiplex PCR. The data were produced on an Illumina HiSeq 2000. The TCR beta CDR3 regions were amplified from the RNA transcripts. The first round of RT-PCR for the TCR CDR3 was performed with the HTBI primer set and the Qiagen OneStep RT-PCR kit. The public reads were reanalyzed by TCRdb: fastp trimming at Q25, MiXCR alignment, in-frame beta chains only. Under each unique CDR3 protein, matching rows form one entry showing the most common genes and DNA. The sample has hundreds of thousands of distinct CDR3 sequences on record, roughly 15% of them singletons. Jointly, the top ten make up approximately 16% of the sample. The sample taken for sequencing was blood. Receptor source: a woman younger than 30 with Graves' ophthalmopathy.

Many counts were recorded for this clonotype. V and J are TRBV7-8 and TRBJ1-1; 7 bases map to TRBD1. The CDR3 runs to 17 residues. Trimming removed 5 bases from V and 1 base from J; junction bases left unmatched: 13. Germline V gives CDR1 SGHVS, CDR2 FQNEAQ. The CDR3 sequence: CASSPQTGSEWNTEAFF. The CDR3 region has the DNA TGTGCCAGCAGCCCTCAGACAGGGTCAGAATGGAACACTGAAGCTTTCTTT.

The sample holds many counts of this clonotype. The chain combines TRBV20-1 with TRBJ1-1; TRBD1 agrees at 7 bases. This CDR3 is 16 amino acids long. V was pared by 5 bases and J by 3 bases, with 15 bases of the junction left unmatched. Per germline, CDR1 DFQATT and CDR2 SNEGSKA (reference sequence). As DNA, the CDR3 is TGCAGTGCTCCCGACAGGGCCTTAGGGTGGTACACTGAAGCTTTCTTT. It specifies CSAPDRALGWYTEAFF.

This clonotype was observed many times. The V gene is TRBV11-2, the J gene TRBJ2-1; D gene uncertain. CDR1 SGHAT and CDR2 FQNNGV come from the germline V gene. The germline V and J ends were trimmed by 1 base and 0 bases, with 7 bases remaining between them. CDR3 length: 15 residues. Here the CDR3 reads CASSLGATSYNEQFF. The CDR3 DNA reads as TGTGCCAGCAGCTTAGGGGCGACCTCCTACAATGAGCAGTTCTTC.

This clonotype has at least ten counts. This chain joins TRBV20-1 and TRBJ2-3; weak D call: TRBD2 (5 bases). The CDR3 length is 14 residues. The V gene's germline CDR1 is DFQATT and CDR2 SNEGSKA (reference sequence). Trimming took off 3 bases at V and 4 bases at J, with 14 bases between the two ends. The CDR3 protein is CSASLSGAADTQYF. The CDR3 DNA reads TGCAGTGCTAGTTTAAGCGGTGCAGCAGATACGCAGTATTTT.

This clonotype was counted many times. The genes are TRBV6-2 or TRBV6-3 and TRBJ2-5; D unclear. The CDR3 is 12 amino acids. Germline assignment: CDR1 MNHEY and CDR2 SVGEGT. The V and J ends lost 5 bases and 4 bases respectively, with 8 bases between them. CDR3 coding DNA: TGTGCCAGCAGTCCTACTACAGAGACCCAGTACTTC. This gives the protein CASSPTTETQYF.

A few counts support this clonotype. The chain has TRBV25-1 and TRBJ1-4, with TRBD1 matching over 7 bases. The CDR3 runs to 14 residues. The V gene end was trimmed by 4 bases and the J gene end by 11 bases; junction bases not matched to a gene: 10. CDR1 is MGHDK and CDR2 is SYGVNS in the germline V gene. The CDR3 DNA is TGTGCCAGCAGTGCGCCCCGGGACAGACAGAAACTGTTTTTT. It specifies CASSAPRDRQKLFF.

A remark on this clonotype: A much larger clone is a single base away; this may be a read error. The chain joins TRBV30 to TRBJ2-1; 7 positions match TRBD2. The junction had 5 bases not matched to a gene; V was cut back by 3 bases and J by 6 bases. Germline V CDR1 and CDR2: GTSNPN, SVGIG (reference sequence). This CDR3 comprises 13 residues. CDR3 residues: CAWRRGTGNEQFF. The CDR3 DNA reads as TGTGCCTGGAGGCGGGGGACGGGCAATGAGCAGTTCTTC.

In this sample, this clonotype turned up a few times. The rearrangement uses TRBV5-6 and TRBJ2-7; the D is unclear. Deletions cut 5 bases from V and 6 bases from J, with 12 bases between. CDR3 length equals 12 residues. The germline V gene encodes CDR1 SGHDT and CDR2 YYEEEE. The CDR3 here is CASRHTRGEQYF. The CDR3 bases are TGTGCCAGCAGACACACCCGCGGCGAGCAGTACTTC.

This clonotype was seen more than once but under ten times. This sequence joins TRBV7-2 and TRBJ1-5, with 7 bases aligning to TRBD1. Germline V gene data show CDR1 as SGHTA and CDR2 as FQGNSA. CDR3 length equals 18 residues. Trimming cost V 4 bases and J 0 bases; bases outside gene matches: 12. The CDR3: CASSSTGATISSNQPQHF. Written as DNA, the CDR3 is TGTGCCAGCAGCTCCACAGGGGCCACCATTTCTAGCAATCAGCCCCAGCATTTT. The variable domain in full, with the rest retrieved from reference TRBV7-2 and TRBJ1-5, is GAGVSQSPSNKVTEKGKDVELRCDPISGHTALYWYRQSLGQGLEFLIYFQGNSAPDKSGLPSDRFSAERTGGSVSTLTIQRTQQEDSAVYLCASSSTGATISSNQPQHFGDGTRLSIL.

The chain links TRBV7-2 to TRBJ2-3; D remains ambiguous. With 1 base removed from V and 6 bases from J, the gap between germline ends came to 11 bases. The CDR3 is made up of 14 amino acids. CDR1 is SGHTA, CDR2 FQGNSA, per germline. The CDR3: CASSLDGRGDTQYF. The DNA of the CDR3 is TGTGCCAGCAGCTTAGACGGCCGTGGGGATACGCAGTATTTT.